This T cell receptor (beta chain) derives from a study of graft-versus-host responses after intestinal transplantation listed by TCRdb under 2021. General notes on the study: Multivisceral, liver-intestinal, or isolated intestinal transplants were received by the recipients. Bulk TCR-beta CDR3 sequencing was used to track graft-versus-host and host-versus-graft alloreactive T cell clones in the graft, circulation and bone marrow after intestinal transplantation. The cohort enrolled under 25 intestinal transplant recipients including one retransplant, and a few patients lacking pretransplant specimens were excluded. Donor T cell macrochimerism was defined as a peak of at least 4% donor T cells among recipient peripheral blood mononuclear cells. Alloreactive clones were identified by sequencing pre-transplant mixed lymphocyte reaction products and comparing these products with unstimulated pre-transplant donor and recipient T cells. Rather than going through the commercial service, samples from a few later patients were sequenced in-house on an Illumina MiSeq and processed with MiXCR. Every recipient was given anti-thymocyte globulin induction, followed by roughly 3 years of maintenance tacrolimus and steroids.

On the study overall, not on this receptor specifically: Patients with donor T cell macrochimerism had high GvH to HvG T cell clonal ratios in their allografts. Conclusions were limited by the relatively low number and heterogeneity of intestinal transplant patients. Peak levels of circulating GvH clones were associated with declines in HvG clones early after transplant. GvH clones turned up in recipient bone marrow, with some appearing earlier in ileal mucosa or blood, a pattern consistent with an intestinal mucosal origin.

With regard to this clone: Its antigen remains unidentified. No base qualities exist here, and no much larger clone lies one base off it.

After transplant, bone marrow was aspirated from the posterior iliac crest or from another site selected by the physician. Library preparation employed the immunoSEQ multiplex PCR assay. For most patients, high-throughput TCR-beta CDR3 sequencing of genomic DNA was performed by Adaptive Biotechnologies. The paper's data handling went like this. TCR sequencing data were retrieved from Adaptive's ImmunoSEQ software for 15 to 20 patients, whereas a few other patients were processed with MiXCR and VDJtools. CDR3 nucleotide sequences shared by donor and recipient were removed because the origin of these sequences could not be assigned. At least 2-fold expansion over unstimulated cells and a minimum CFSE-low frequency of 0.002% (template counts) or 0.001% (read counts) were required for clones to be classified as alloreactive. A clone was considered mappable if detected in the sequenced pre-transplant spleen, lymph node, or MLR CFSE-low populations of the donor or recipient. Cumulative frequency of alloreactive clones was calculated as a percentage of all sequences weighted by copy number. TCRdb stores this immuneACCESS table with in-frame sequences only. Part of the clones is absent; in the studies checked, under half of the shortfall reflects unresolved V genes, and no reason is known for the rest. V and J calls and clone size are copied from that table; D and trimming were computed from the DNA. The sample yields tens of thousands of clones; more than 90% were counted once. The ten largest make up less than 8% of the sample.

Spanning cysteine to phenylalanine, the CDR3 consists of 16 amino acids. Kept here is only the CDR3 DNA, which spans 48 bases and is read in frame from base 1. Reading the germline V gene gives CDR1 SGHRS and CDR2 YFSETQ. V and J are truncated by 2 bases and 0 bases respectively, leaving an intervening sequence of 12 bases. This sequence uses TRBV5-1 and TRBJ2-1, and perhaps TRBD2 as D gene, on 6 matching bases. Sequencing used bone marrow, obtained around 730 days after intestinal transplantation. This receptor was identified in a human patient who received an intestinal transplant, so some T cells may come from the graft donor. The CDR3 region reads CASSLLAESSYNEQFF. The DNA sequence is TGCGCCAGCAGCTTATTAGCGGAAAGCTCCTACAATGAGCAGTTCTTC.